This T cell receptor beta chain was sequenced during a study of shared clonotypes between healthy human individuals. For the study at large: Each donor's CD8 memory used one plate, CD8 naive two, each CD4 subset three. Points from the study as a whole: All-four-donor shared clonotypes had higher generation probabilities than non-shared clonotypes did. Sampling used blood alone; tissue repertoires probably differ.

Looked up from germline, CDR1 is SGHAT and CDR2 is FQNNGV. CDR3 size: 13 residues. V was clipped by 0 bases and J by 7 bases, with 6 bases between them. In the study's own analysis: ImmunoSEQ sequences covered only the junction and lacked quality scores; filtering therefore differed. Sequenced by immunoSEQ multiplex PCR; TCRdb stores in-frame clones only, minus some. V, J and clone size derive from that table, while D and trimming were established from the DNA sequence. This table holds millions of clones, about 94% found once. On this clone itself: The antigen is undetermined.

Cells designated naive CD8 were CD45RO-negative and were positively selected for CCR7, with terminally differentiated effector memory CD45RA+ cells excluded. The chain has TRBV11-2 and TRBJ2-2; D gene uncertain. This receptor was identified in a man between 18 and 29 years old in good health. The sequenced sample was naive CD8+ T cells sorted from blood. CDR3 amino acids: CASSLDLGGELFF. In DNA, the CDR3 is TGTGCCAGCAGCTTAGATCTCGGCGGGGAGCTGTTTTTT.